Listed below are T cell receptor beta chains from one sample, sequenced in a study of Ad26.COV2.S vaccination and SARS-CoV-2 variants. TCRdb keeps only in-frame clones here, not all; method: immunoSEQ multiplex PCR. This table has about 400,000 clones, 92% appearing once. This specimen consisted of peripheral blood, obtained in a trial of Ad26.COV2.S vaccine versus placebo. These receptors were collected from a person between 18 and 59 years old who received the Ad26.COV2.S COVID-19 vaccine or a placebo. Each CDR3 is given with its conserved first and last residue. A D gene is named only where the DNA matches it firmly. Expanded clones are given a class, and other clones once, few, many or no size at all.

.	TRBD2	TRBV29-1	TRBJ2-7	CSVEELAAPYEQYF	TGCAGCGTAGAGGAACTAGCGGCACCCTACGAGCAGTACTTC
.	.	TRBV29-1	TRBJ2-3	CSVGGHSLADTQYF	TGCAGCGTTGGGGGACATAGTCTCGCAGATACGCAGTATTTT
.	TRBD1	TRBV11-2	TRBJ2-3	CASSFPGQKTTSTDTQYF	TGTGCCAGCAGCTTTCCGGGACAGAAAACAACTAGCACAGATACGCAGTATTTT
.	TRBD2	TRBV12-5	TRBJ2-1	CASGRGLAVGVGYNEQFF	TGTGCTAGTGGTCGGGGACTAGCGGTTGGTGTGGGCTACAATGAGCAGTTCTTC
.	.	TRBV21-1	TRBJ2-2	CASSKAAGGGFNTGELFF	TGTGCCAGCAGCAAAGCAGCGGGCGGGGGCTTCAACACCGGGGAGCTGTTTTTT
.	.	TRBV7-2	TRBJ2-7	CASSLVTGSYEQYF	TGTGCCAGCAGCTTAGTTACAGGATCCTACGAGCAGTACTTC
.	.	TRBV27	TRBJ2-5	CASSLGPRSQETQYF	TGTGCCAGCAGTTTAGGGCCCCGGTCACAAGAGACCCAGTACTTC
.	TRBD2	TRBV5-1	TRBJ2-3	CASSLGLAGARTDTQYF	TGCGCCAGCAGCCTAGGACTAGCGGGGGCCCGCACAGATACGCAGTATTTT
.	.	TRBV3-1/TRBV3-2	TRBJ1-6	CASSMSSYNSPLHF	TGTGCCAGCTCGATGAGCTCCTATAATTCACCCCTCCACTTT
.	.	TRBV6-2/TRBV6-3	TRBJ1-5	CASSSLETGTYNQPQHF	TGTGCCAGCAGCTCGCTTGAGACAGGTACCTACAATCAGCCCCAGCATTTT
.	TRBD1	TRBV7-9	TRBJ2-2	CASIPRQGGSTGELFF	TGTGCCAGCATCCCCCGACAGGGGGGAAGCACCGGGGAGCTGTTTTTT
.	.	TRBV5-5	TRBJ1-5	CASSLGLQGLQPQHF	TGTGCCAGCAGCTTGGGCCTCCAGGGTTTACAGCCCCAGCATTTT
.	.	TRBV13	TRBJ2-7	CASTQGDVYEQYF	TGTGCCAGCACCCAGGGAGATGTCTACGAGCAGTACTTC
.	TRBD2	TRBV4-1	TRBJ2-1	CASRQGGGGEQFF	TGCGCCAGCAGACAAGGTGGGGGGGGTGAGCAGTTCTTC
.	.	TRBV5-1	TRBJ1-6	CASSPSIVAPPLHF	TGCGCCAGCAGCCCGTCGATTGTTGCTCCACCCCTCCACTTT
.	.	TRBV28	TRBJ2-2	CASHDGGVNTGELFF	TGTGCCAGCCACGACGGTGGGGTGAACACCGGGGAGCTGTTTTTT
.	.	TRBV6-1	TRBJ2-7	CASSESWLGGLLYEQYF	TGTGCCAGCAGTGAATCGTGGTTGGGGGGGCTCCTTTACGAGCAGTACTTC
few	TRBD1	TRBV6-2/TRBV6-3	TRBJ1-2	CASSPTGKANYGYTF	TGTGCCAGCAGTCCGACAGGGAAAGCTAACTATGGCTACACCTTC
.	TRBD2	TRBV7-2	TRBJ2-7	CASSLVGGTTYEQYF	TGTGCCAGCAGCTTAGTCGGGGGGACCACCTACGAGCAGTACTTC
.	.	TRBV9	TRBJ1-1	CASSATGLFAEAFF	TGTGCCAGCAGCGCAACAGGGTTATTCGCTGAAGCTTTCTTT
.	.	TRBV7-2	TRBJ2-3	CASSPPSTDTQYF	TGTGCCAGCAGCCCACCGAGCACAGATACGCAGTATTTT
.	TRBD1	TRBV18	TRBJ2-7	CASSPATRGLNEQYF	TGTGCCAGCTCACCGGCGACCAGGGGGTTGAACGAGCAGTACTTC
.	.	TRBV11-2	TRBJ1-2	CASSPGVSYTF	TGTGCCAGCAGCCCCGGGGTTTCCTACACCTTC
.	TRBD1	TRBV7-9	TRBJ1-1	CASSLRQGNTEAFF	TGTGCCAGCAGCCTCCGACAGGGGAACACTGAAGCTTTCTTT
few	TRBD1	TRBV18	TRBJ1-6	CASSGGQGDSPLHF	TGTGCCAGCTCAGGAGGACAGGGGGATTCACCCCTCCACTTT
.	TRBD2	TRBV2	TRBJ2-7	CASSANPLSSVRAGGPYEQYF	TGTGCCAGCAGTGCCAATCCCTTATCTTCTGTCAGAGCGGGGGGGCCCTACGAGCAGTACTTC
.	TRBD1	TRBV5-1	TRBJ1-2	CASRTGEGWGYTF	TGCGCCAGCAGGACAGGGGAAGGTTGGGGCTACACCTTC
.	TRBD1	TRBV11-3	TRBJ1-1	CASSSGQATDPAFF	TGTGCCAGCAGCTCGGGACAGGCCACTGATCCGGCTTTCTTT
.	.	TRBV30	TRBJ1-5	CAWSVDSNQPQHF	TGTGCCTGGAGTGTCGATAGCAATCAGCCCCAGCATTTT
.	.	TRBV7-2	TRBJ1-1	CASSLQRNTEAFF	TGTGCCAGCAGCTTACAGAGGAACACTGAAGCTTTCTTT
.	.	TRBV7-8	TRBJ2-7	CASSYGPEQYF	TGTGCCAGCAGCTACGGGCCGGAGCAGTACTTC
.	TRBD2	TRBV18	TRBJ2-5	CASSPPRGGGETQYF	TGTGCCAGCTCACCCCCGCGGGGGGGCGGAGAGACCCAGTACTTC
few	TRBD2	TRBV3-1/TRBV3-2	TRBJ2-7	CASSHTTSGPNSYEQYF	TGTGCCAGCAGCCATACGACTAGCGGGCCTAACTCCTACGAGCAGTACTTC
.	TRBD1	TRBV6-2/TRBV6-3	TRBJ2-1	CASSILQGTYNEQFF	TGTGCCAGCAGCATACTACAGGGGACCTACAATGAGCAGTTCTTC
.	.	TRBV12-5	TRBJ2-5	CASGLGRAGSQETQYF	TGTGCTAGTGGTTTGGGAAGGGCGGGCAGCCAAGAGACCCAGTACTTC
once	.	TRBV4-1	TRBJ1-2	CASSQGLPRGSGSRYYGYTF	TGCGCCAGCAGCCAAGGGCTTCCTCGGGGGTCCGGGAGTCGGTACTATGGCTACACCTTC
once	.	TRBV7-9	TRBJ2-1	CASSSGTPRGEQFF	TGTGCCAGCAGCTCCGGGACACCGAGGGGTGAGCAGTTCTTC
.	TRBD1	TRBV15	TRBJ2-4	CATSTRQGRRFGKNIQYF	TGTGCCACCAGCACTAGACAGGGAAGGAGATTTGGCAAAAACATTCAGTACTTC
.	.	TRBV24-1	TRBJ2-2	CATSDGGAQGGELFF	TGTGCCACCAGTGATGGGGGCGCCCAGGGCGGGGAGCTGTTTTTT
.	TRBD1	TRBV3-1/TRBV3-2	TRBJ1-2	CASSQVTGDPGYGYTF	TGTGCCAGCAGCCAAGTGACAGGGGACCCTGGCTATGGCTACACCTTC
.	.	TRBV28	TRBJ2-5	CASSASEETQYF	TGTGCCAGCAGTGCCTCCGAAGAGACCCAGTACTTC
few	TRBD2	TRBV24-1	TRBJ2-1	CATSDLRTSGGGRYNEQFF	TGTGCCACCAGTGATCTACGGACTAGCGGGGGGGGTCGCTACAATGAGCAGTTCTTC
.	.	TRBV18	TRBJ2-7	CASASSRGDEQYF	TGTGCCAGCGCCTCCAGTAGGGGAGACGAGCAGTACTTC